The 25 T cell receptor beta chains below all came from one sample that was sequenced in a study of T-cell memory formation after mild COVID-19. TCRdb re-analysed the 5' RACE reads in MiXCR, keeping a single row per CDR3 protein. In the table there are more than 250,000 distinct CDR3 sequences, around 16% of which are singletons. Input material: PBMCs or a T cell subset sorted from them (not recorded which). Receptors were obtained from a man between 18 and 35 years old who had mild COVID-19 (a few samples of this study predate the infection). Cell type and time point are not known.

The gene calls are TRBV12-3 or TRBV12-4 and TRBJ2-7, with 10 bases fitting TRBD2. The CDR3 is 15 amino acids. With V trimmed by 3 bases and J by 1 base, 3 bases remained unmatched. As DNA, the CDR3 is TGTGCCAGCAGTTTCGGGACTAGCGTTTCCTACGAGCAGTACGTC. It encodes CASSFGTSVSYEQYV.

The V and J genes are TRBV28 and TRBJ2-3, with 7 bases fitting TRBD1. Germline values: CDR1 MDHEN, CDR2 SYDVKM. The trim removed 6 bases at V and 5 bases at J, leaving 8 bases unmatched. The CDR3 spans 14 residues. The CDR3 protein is CASSSQGELDTQYF. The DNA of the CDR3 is TGTGCCAGCAGCAGCCAGGGGGAATTAGATACGCAGTATTTT.

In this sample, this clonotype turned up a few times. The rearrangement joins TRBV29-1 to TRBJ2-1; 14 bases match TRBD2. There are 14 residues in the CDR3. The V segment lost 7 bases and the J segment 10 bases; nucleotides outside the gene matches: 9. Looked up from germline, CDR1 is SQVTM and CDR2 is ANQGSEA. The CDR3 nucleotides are TGCAGCGCCGGACTAGCGGGGGGTGGTTACGAGCAGTTCTTC. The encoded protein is CSAGLAGGGYEQFF.

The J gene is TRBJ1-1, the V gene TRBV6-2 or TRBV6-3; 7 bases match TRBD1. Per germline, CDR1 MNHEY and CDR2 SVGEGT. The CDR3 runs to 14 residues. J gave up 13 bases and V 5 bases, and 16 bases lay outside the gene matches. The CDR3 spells CASSDTSTPTGDFF. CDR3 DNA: TGTGCCAGCAGTGACACCTCGACGCCAACAGGGGATTTCTTT.

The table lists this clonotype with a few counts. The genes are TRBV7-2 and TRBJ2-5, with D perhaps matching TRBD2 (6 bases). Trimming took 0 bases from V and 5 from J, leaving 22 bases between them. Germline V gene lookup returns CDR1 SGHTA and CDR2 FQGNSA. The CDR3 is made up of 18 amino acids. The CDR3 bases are TGTGCCAGCAGCTTAGCCGGGACCGTGTTCAGCCGGGGGGAGACCCAGTACTTC. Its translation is CASSLAGTVFSRGETQYF.

The CDR3 DNA reads as TGCGCCAGCAGCTATAGGGAAAGCACCGGGGAGCTGTTTTTT. Protein sequence: CASSYRESTGELFF. J is TRBJ2-2 and V is TRBV4-1, with no clear D. Germline CDR1 and CDR2: MGHRA and YSYEKL. V was shortened by 5 bases and J by 4 bases, with 11 bases between the two germline ends. CDR3 size: 14 residues.

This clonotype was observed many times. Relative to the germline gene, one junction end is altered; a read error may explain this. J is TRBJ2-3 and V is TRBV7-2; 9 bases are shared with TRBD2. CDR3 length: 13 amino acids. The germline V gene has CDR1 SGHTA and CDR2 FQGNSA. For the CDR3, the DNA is TGTGCCAGCAGCCTAGCGGGGTCAGATACGCAGTATTTT. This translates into CASSLAGSDTQYF.

The CDR3 DNA follows: TGTGCCAGCAGCGTAGACGGAAACACCATATATTTT. Amino acids: CASSVDGNTIYF. The chain carries TRBV9 and TRBJ1-3; D is ambiguous. This CDR3 is built from 12 residues. The V gene lost 0 bases and the J gene lost 4 bases, with 2 bases spanning the gap. The germline V gene has CDR1 SGDLS and CDR2 YYNGEE.

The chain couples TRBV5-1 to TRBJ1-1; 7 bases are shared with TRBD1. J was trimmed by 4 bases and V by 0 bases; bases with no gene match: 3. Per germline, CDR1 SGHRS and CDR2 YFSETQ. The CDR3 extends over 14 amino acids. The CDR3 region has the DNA TGCGCCAGCAGCTTGGCCAGGGGGAGCACTGAAGCTTTCTTT. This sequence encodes CASSLARGSTEAFF.

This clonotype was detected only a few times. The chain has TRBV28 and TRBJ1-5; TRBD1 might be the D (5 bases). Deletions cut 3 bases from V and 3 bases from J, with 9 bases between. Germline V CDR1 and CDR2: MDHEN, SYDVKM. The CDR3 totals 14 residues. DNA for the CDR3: TGTGCCAGCAGTTTCAGGGATTCCAATCAGCCCCAGCATTTT. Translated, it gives CASSFRDSNQPQHF.

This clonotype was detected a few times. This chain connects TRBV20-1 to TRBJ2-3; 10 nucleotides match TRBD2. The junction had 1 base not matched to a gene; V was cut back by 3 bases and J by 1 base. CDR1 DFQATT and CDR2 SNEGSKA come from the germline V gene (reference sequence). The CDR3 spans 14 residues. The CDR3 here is CSARGTSGTDTQYF. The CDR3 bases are TGCAGTGCTAGGGGGACTAGCGGCACAGATACGCAGTATTTT.

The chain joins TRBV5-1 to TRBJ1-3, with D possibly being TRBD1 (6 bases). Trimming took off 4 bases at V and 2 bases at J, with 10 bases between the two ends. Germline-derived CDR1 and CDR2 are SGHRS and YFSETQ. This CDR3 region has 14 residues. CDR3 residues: CASSPRTAGNTIYF. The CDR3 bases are TGCGCCAGCAGCCCCCGGACAGCTGGAAACACCATATATTTT.

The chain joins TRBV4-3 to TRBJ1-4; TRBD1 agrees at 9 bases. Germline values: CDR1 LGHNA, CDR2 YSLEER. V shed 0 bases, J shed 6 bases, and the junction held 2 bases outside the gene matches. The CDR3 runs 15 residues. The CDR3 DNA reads TGCGCCAGCAGCCAAGATGGGACAGGGTATGAAAAACTGTTTTTT. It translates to CASSQDGTGYEKLFF.

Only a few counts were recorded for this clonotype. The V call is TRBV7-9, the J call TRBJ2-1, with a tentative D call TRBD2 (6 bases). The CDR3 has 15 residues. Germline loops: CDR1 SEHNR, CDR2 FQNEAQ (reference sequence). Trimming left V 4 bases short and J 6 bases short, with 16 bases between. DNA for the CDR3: TGTGCCAGCAGCTCCGGGACTCGTACGTCCAATGAGCAGTTCTTC. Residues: CASSSGTRTSNEQFF. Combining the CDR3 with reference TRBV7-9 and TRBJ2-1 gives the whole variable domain DTGVSQNPRHKITKRGQNVTFRCDPISEHNRLYWYRQTLGQGPEFLTYFQNEAQLEKSRLLSDRFSAERPKGSFSTLEIQRTEQGDSAMYLCASSSGTRTSNEQFFGPGTRLTVL.

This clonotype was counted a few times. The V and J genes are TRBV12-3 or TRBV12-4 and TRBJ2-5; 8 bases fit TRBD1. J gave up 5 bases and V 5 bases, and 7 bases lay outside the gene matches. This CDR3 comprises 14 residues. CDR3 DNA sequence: TGTGCCAGCAGTCGACAGGGGAGCCGGGAGACCCAGTACTTC. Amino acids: CASSRQGSRETQYF.

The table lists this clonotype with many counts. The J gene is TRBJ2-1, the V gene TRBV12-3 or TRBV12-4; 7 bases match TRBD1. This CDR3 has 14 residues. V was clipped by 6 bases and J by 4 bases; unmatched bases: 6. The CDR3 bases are TGTGCCAGCAGCCCTACGGGACAGTACAATGAGCAGTTCTTC. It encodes CASSPTGQYNEQFF.

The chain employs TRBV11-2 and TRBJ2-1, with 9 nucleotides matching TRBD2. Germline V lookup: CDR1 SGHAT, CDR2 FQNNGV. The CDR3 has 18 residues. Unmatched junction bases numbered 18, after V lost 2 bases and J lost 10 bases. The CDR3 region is CASSLRVPAGGPRGEQFF. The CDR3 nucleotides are TGTGCCAGCAGCTTACGTGTCCCGGCGGGGGGGCCCCGCGGCGAGCAGTTCTTC. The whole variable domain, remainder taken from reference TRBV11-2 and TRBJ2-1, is EAGVAQSPRYKIIEKRQSVAFWCNPISGHATLYWYQQILGQGPKLLIQFQNNGVVDDSQLPKDRFSAERLKGVDSTLKIQPAKLEDSAVYLCASSLRVPAGGPRGEQFFGPGTRLTVL.

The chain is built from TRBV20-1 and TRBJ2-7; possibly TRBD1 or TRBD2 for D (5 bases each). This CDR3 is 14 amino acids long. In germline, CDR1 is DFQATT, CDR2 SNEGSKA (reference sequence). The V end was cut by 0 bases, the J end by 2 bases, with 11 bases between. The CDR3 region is CSARDRDAAYEQYF. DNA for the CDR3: TGCAGTGCTAGAGATCGGGACGCCGCCTACGAGCAGTACTTC.

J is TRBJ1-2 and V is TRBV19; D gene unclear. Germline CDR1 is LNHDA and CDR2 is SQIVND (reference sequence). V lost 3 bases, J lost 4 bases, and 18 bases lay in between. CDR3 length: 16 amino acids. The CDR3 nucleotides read TGTGCCAGTAGTATTTTCCCTGTCGGGTCGGTCTATGGCTACACCTTC. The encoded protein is CASSIFPVGSVYGYTF.

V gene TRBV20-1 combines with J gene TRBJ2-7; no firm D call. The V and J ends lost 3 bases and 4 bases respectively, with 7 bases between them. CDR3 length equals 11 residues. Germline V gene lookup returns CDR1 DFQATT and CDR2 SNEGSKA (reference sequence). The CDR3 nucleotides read TGCAGTGCTAGTGAGGAATACGAGCAGTACGTC. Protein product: CSASEEYEQYV.

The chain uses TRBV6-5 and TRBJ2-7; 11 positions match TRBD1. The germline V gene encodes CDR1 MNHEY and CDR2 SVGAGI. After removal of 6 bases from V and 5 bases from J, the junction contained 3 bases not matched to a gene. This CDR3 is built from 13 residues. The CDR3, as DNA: TGTGCCAGCAGCGGGACAGGGGGTAACGAGCAGTACTTC. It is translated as CASSGTGGNEQYF.

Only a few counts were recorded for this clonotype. CDR3 bases: TGTGCCAGCAGCTTGGCCCAGACGGATCTATACAATGAGCAGTTCTTC. The encoded protein is CASSLAQTDLYNEQFF. This chain links TRBV5-6 with TRBJ2-1; D is unclear. V lost 0 bases, J lost 4 bases, and 14 bases lay in between. The CDR3 runs 16 residues. Germline V lookup: CDR1 SGHDT, CDR2 YYEEEE.

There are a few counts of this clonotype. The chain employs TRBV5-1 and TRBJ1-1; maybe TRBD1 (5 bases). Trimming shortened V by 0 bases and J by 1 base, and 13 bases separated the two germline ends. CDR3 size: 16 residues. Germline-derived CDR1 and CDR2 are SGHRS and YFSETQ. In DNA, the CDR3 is TGCGCCAGCAGCTTGGTGGGCCCAGGGTCGAACACTGAAGCTTTCTTT. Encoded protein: CASSLVGPGSNTEAFF.

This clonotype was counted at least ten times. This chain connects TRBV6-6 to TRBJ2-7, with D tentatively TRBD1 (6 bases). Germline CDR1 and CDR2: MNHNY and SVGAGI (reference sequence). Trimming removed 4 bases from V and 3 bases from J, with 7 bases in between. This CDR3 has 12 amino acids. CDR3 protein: CASSSQGYEQYF. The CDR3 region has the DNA TGTGCCAGCAGTTCACAGGGCTACGAGCAGTACTTC.

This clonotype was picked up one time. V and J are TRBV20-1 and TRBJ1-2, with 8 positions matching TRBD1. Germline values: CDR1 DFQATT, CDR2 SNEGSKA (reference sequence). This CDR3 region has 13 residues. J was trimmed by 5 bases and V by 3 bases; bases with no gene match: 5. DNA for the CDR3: TGCAGTGCTAGCAGGGGGCGCCGATATGGCTACACCTTC. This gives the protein CSASRGRRYGYTF.